This TCR beta chain was found in a study of blood T cell repertoires in COVID-19. Turning to the study itself: Acute and convalescent COVID-19 specimens originated in the United States, Italy and Spain.

TCRdb's table, derived via immunoSEQ multiplex PCR, lists solely in-frame clones and lacks some. The sample shows tens of thousands of clones, around 92% of them seen only once. There are 16 residues in the CDR3. Trimming shortened V by 5 bases and J by 1 base, and 16 bases separated the two germline ends. Per the germline V gene, CDR1 is MNHNY and CDR2 is SVGAGI (reference sequence). The TCR comes from a human donor in a cohort sampled during active COVID-19. The sample consisted of peripheral blood. The chain employs TRBV6-6 and TRBJ2-3; D is uncertain. DNA for the CDR3: TGTGCCAGCAGTCTCCCCGACTTCGGAGGCACAGATACGCAGTATTTT. Its protein product is CASSLPDFGGTDTQYF.